The T cell receptor beta chain described here comes from a study of blood T cell repertoires in COVID-19. The CDR3 is made up of 16 amino acids. Germline V CDR1 and CDR2: SGHTA, FQGNSA. Trimming at V came to 4 bases and at J to 7 bases, leaving 6 bases not matched to a gene. Profiled with immunoSEQ multiplex PCR; TCRdb holds only in-frame clones, not every one. The profile shows approximately 50,000 clones, 75% to 90% of them singletons. The sequence came from a man aged 60 to 75 with acute or convalescent COVID-19. The chain carries TRBV7-2 and TRBJ2-1; 14 bases are a match to TRBD2. Sequencing input: peripheral blood. The CDR3 region is CASSSRTSGRWNEQFF. The CDR3 coding sequence is TGTGCCAGCAGCTCCCGGACTAGCGGGAGGTGGAATGAGCAGTTCTTC.